This T cell receptor beta chain was captured by sequencing in a study of blood T cell repertoires in COVID-19. As for the study in general: The origin of the acute and convalescent COVID-19 samples was the United States, Italy and Spain. Sample material is recorded as cDNA or gDNA derived from T cells, B-cell-depleted T cells, or PBMCs.

Germline CDR1 reads SGHTA; CDR2 reads FQGNSA. CDR3 length: 15 residues. With 5 bases clipped from V and 4 bases from J, the junction kept 7 bases outside the gene matches. In the authors' methods: By means of reference gene primer amplification, nucleated cell counts were estimated. Produced via immunoSEQ multiplex PCR; TCRdb's table is partial and in-frame only. Clone size and the V and J calls come from that table; the DNA yielded D and trimming. The sample yields roughly 110,000 clones, more than 70% seen once. The receptor's source is a man aged 35-49 years with active or convalescent COVID-19. The sequencing sample was made of peripheral blood. The genes are TRBV7-2 and TRBJ1-4, with 7 nucleotides matching TRBD1. CDR3 residues: CASSTGRQGNEKLFF. In DNA, the CDR3 is TGTGCCAGCAGCACGGGGAGACAGGGTAATGAAAAACTGTTTTTT.